The clone carrying this TCR beta chain was detected once. Its target is unknown. The CDR3 sequence is 11 residues long. Trimming cost V 5 bases and J 2 bases, with 7 bases left between them. From germline, CDR1 is DFQATT and CDR2 SNEGSKA (reference sequence). The repertoire was sequenced with immunoSEQ multiplex PCR; TCRdb's copy has only in-frame clones and lacks some. The sample includes around 120,000 clones, 92% of them seen just once. The data originate from a study of T cell responses to AZD1222 COVID-19 vaccine. Study findings and constraints: Spike-wide coverage was observed for vaccine-associated CD4 TCRs, with dominant responses at 160-218 and 743-854.

The sequence derives from an adult in good health. V and J are TRBV20-1 and TRBJ2-7; D remains unclear. Sequencing was performed on peripheral blood, taken on day 0 of AZD1222 vaccination. CDR3 bases: TGCAGTGCTGCCCTCGCCTACGAGCAGTACTTC. Amino acid sequence: CSAALAYEQYF.